These 8 T cell receptor beta chains share one sample of origin, sequenced in a study of vaccination effects on CD4 cells after COVID-19. Only in-frame clones appear in the TCRdb table, and some are missing; sequencing was by immunoSEQ multiplex PCR. The data hold about 41,000 clones, with more than 60% observed a single time. Which antigens these TCRs recognize remains unknown. Within the ViraFEST assay, antigen-specific CD4+ T cells underwent expansion with viral peptide pools prior to sequencing. On day 10 of culture, CD4+ T cells were separated out. In the vaccine recipients, nucleocapsid antibodies were negative and there was no prior SARS-CoV-2 infection. Sequencing was performed on CD4+ T cells from PBMCs cultured with HCoV-OC43 spike peptides, taken before COVID-19 vaccination. Subset reported: HCoV-OC43 spike overlapping peptide pool stimulation. These receptors were taken from a human donor who received a COVID-19 vaccine.

This clone showed up just a few times. This rearrangement joins TRBV7-2 to TRBJ2-2; perhaps D is TRBD1 or TRBD2 (5 bases each). There are 13 residues in the CDR3. V lost 3 bases to trimming and J lost 6 bases, with 8 bases between them. Germline-derived CDR1 and CDR2 are SGHTA and FQGNSA. In DNA form, the CDR3 reads TGTGCCAGCAGCTTTGGGGGAGCCGGGGAGCTGTTTTTT. Residues: CASSFGGAGELFF.

The V call is TRBV9, the J call TRBJ1-1; the D is unclear. The CDR3 is made up of 13 amino acids. CDR1 SGDLS and CDR2 YYNGEE come from the germline V gene. Trimming took 0 bases from V and 2 from J, leaving 5 bases between them. CDR3 protein: CASSVEGNTEAFF. In DNA form, the CDR3 reads TGTGCCAGCAGCGTAGAAGGCAACACTGAAGCTTTCTTT.

The chain has TRBV6-5 and TRBJ1-1; D may be TRBD1 (5 bases). V shed 6 bases and J shed 4 bases, with 9 bases lying between them. Germline CDR1 MNHEY, CDR2 SVGAGI. This CDR3 is built from 12 residues. CDR3 coding DNA: TGTGCCAGCAGCCTAAGGGGCACTGAAGCTTTCTTT. It translates to CASSLRGTEAFF.

V and J are TRBV7-3 and TRBJ1-2, with no clear D. V lost 5 bases and J 6 bases, leaving 16 bases between the germline ends. The germline gives CDR1 SGHTA, CDR2 FQGTGA. The CDR3 loop spans 14 amino acids. CDR3 residues: CASSRNSARDGYTF. In DNA, the CDR3 is TGTGCCAGCAGCCGAAACTCGGCCAGAGATGGCTACACCTTC.

This sequence joins TRBV19 and TRBJ2-1, with 13 bases that match TRBD2. Germline V gives CDR1 LNHDA, CDR2 SQIVND (reference sequence). The V segment lost 8 bases and the J segment 6 bases; nucleotides outside the gene matches: 7. CDR3 length equals 15 residues. CDR3 bases: TGTGCCAGTTCCCGACTAGCGGGGGGAAGCAATGAGCAGTTCTTC. Translated: CASSRLAGGSNEQFF.

V usage is TRBV7-2 and J usage is TRBJ2-5; tentative D call: TRBD1 (5 bases). The CDR3 has 12 residues. CDR1 and CDR2 from the germline V gene are SGHTA and FQGNSA. The V end was cut by 7 bases, the J end by 7 bases, with 13 bases between. The CDR3 DNA follows: TGTGCCAGCAACGTGGGGCAGGGGACCCAGTACTTC. It codes for CASNVGQGTQYF.

Here the CDR3 DNA reads TGTGCCAGCAGCCCCGCCCGGACAGGGTCCTATGGCTACACCTTC. Protein product: CASSPARTGSYGYTF. The genes are TRBV7-6 and TRBJ1-2; 8 nucleotides line up with TRBD1. The CDR3 contains 15 residues. Germline V gene lookup returns CDR1 SGHVS and CDR2 FNYEAQ. J lost 4 bases, V lost 5 bases, and 9 bases had no gene match.

This chain's CDR3 is CASSQGWGGGRQQFF. Written as DNA, the CDR3 is TGCGCCAGCAGCCAAGGTTGGGGGGGCGGCCGTCAGCAGTTCTTC. The rearrangement uses TRBV4-1 and TRBJ2-1; possibly TRBD2 for D (7 bases). The CDR3 covers 15 residues. Trimming removed 1 base from V and 11 bases from J, with 18 bases in between. Germline lookup yields CDR1 MGHRA and CDR2 YSYEKL.